This T cell receptor (beta chain) was sequenced during a study of blood T cell repertoires in COVID-19. The method was immunoSEQ multiplex PCR; TCRdb's version includes in-frame clones alone and lacks a portion of them. This sample has approximately 260,000 clones; around 90% occur once, and the top ten carry roughly 10%. This CDR3 comprises 16 residues. Trimming removed 7 bases at V and 1 base at J, with 17 bases between. Per the germline V gene, CDR1 is MNHEY and CDR2 is SMNVEV (reference sequence). Input material: peripheral blood. This chain links TRBV27 with TRBJ1-5; a weak D match, TRBD1 (6 bases). This receptor was identified in a woman in her 70s with COVID-19, enrolled during active disease. The CDR3 is CASIPLGGVSNQPQHF. DNA of the CDR3: TGTGCCAGCATCCCCCTAGGGGGGGTAAGCAATCAGCCCCAGCATTTT.